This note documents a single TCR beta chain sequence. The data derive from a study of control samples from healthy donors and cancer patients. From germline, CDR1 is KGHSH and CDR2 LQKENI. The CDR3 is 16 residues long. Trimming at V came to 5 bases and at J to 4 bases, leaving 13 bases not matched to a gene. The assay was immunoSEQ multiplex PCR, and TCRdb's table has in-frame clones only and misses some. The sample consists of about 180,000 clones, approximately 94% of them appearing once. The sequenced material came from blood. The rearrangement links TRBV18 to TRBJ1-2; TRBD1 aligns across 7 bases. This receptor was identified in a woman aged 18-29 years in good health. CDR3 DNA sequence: TGTGCCAGCTCAGCCACAGGGGCCTCTCGTAGCTATGGCTACACCTTC. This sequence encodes CASSATGASRSYGYTF.